What follows describes a single TCR beta chain. This receptor's antigen is unknown. One base away there is no much larger clone; base qualities are not given. This sample is part of a study of blood T cell repertoires in COVID-19 (TCRdb year 2020). Regarding the research as a whole: Samples from collaborators originated in the United States, Italy and Spain and spanned both the acute and convalescent phases of COVID-19. Samples came from the ongoing ImmuneRACE study (first 160 participants) plus 1,254 subjects from 6 global collaborators. Where available, HLA class I and class II types were taken from metadata supplied by the sample provider and were not determined by assay-based typing. Subjects who had been exposed to COVID-19, were actively infected with it, or had recovered from it provided the deeply sampled blood TCRbeta repertoires that made up the dataset. Sample metadata almost always included a de-identified subject ID, COVID-19 status, age in years and sex. The repertoires were released in a freely available public database intended as a resource for research on the immune response to SARS-CoV-2. The material from the prospective study consisted of cDNA or gDNA derived from T cells, B-cell-depleted T cells, or PBMCs.

On the study overall, not on this receptor specifically: The amount of clinical and demographic metadata varied by source and participant and was provided uncurated.

From its cysteine to its phenylalanine, the CDR3 spans 13 amino acids. The DNA shown is the 39-base CDR3, in frame from base 1. Per the germline V gene (reference sequence), MNHEY is the CDR1 and SMNVEV is the CDR2. V is cut by 8 bases and J by 9 bases, and the space between the germline ends is 17 bases. Collaborating institutions collected whole blood in K2EDTA tubes following their own protocols. For TCRbeta analysis, collaborators shipped samples as frozen whole blood, isolated PBMCs, or DNA extracted from either of those sample types. TCRbeta CDR3 regions were amplified from genomic DNA using the immunoSEQ Assay, a bias-controlled multiplex PCR. The paper's processing steps were these. Nucleated cell counts per sample were estimated from amplification of reference gene primers within the assay. To quantify the absolute abundance of each unique TCRbeta CDR3 rearrangement, sequence reads were collapsed and filtered. For each sample, productive Simpson clonality was calculated as the square root of Simpson's diversity index across productive rearrangements. TCRdb retrieved this table from immuneACCESS and kept in-frame rearrangements only. Not all clones are present; in checked studies, unresolved V genes account for under half, and no reason is known for the remainder. V and J calls and clone size are those listed in that table; D and trimming were worked out from the DNA. This sample holds approximately 82,000 clones; about 81% were observed only once. The ten top clones hold 13% of the sample.

The source of this sequence is a human donor in a cohort sampled during active COVID-19. The sequencing input was peripheral blood. The sequence joins TRBV27 to TRBJ2-1; the best D guess is TRBD1, with 6 bases matching. Here the CDR3 is given as CASGAQGFSEQFF. The nucleotide sequence is TGTGCCAGCGGGGCTCAGGGGTTCTCTGAGCAGTTCTTC.